This is a list of T cell receptor beta chains from one sample in a study of blood T cell repertoires in COVID-19. This table comes from immunoSEQ multiplex PCR, and its TCRdb copy is limited to in-frame clones, with some not included. The sample comprises around 310,000 clones, 90% of which are singletons, and under 1.1% rests with the top ten. The sequenced material came from peripheral blood. All receptors come from a middle-aged woman with COVID-19, enrolled during active disease. Each CDR3 is given with its conserved first and last residue. Fields, in order: D gene, J gene, V gene, clone size, CDR3 DNA, CDR3 protein. The D gene is left open where the match is weak. Some rows mark clone size as missing; the rest say once, few, many or name a class of expanded clone.

d_gene: TRBD2; j_gene: TRBJ2-1; v_gene: TRBV27; abundance: -; CDR3nt: TGTGCCAGCAGTTTCGGGACTAGCGGGGGGGTATACAATGAGCAGTTCTTC; CDR3aa: CASSFGTSGGVYNEQFF
d_gene: TRBD1; j_gene: TRBJ1-2; v_gene: TRBV3-1/TRBV3-2; abundance: -; CDR3nt: TGTGCCAGCAGCCAAGGGGACAGTCTTGGTGGCTACACCTTC; CDR3aa: CASSQGDSLGGYTF
d_gene: TRBD2; j_gene: TRBJ2-1; v_gene: TRBV6-2/TRBV6-3; abundance: -; CDR3nt: TGTGCCAGCAGTTACGGCCTAGCGGAAAACAATGAGCAGTTCTTC; CDR3aa: CASSYGLAENNEQFF
d_gene: TRBD2; j_gene: TRBJ2-1; v_gene: TRBV28; abundance: once; CDR3nt: TGTGCCAGCAGAAGCGGGGGGCCCTACAATGAGCAGTTCTTC; CDR3aa: CASRSGGPYNEQFF
d_gene: TRBD1; j_gene: TRBJ1-1; v_gene: TRBV3-1/TRBV3-2; abundance: -; CDR3nt: TGTGCCAGCAGCCAAGGGACCAGTGCGAGACAGGGATTTGACACTGAAGCTTTCTTT; CDR3aa: CASSQGTSARQGFDTEAFF
d_gene: TRBD1; j_gene: TRBJ1-1; v_gene: TRBV30; abundance: -; CDR3nt: TGTGCCTGGGAGTCCGGGACAGCCCCTGAAGCTTTCTTT; CDR3aa: CAWESGTAPEAFF
d_gene: TRBD2; j_gene: TRBJ2-5; v_gene: TRBV30; abundance: -; CDR3nt: TGTGCCTGGAGTTGGTCTAGCGGGTTCCAGTACTTC; CDR3aa: CAWSWSSGFQYF
d_gene: TRBD1; j_gene: TRBJ2-5; v_gene: TRBV28; abundance: -; CDR3nt: TGTGCCAGCACCGGACTCTCAGGGGGTTCGGAGACCCAGTACTTC; CDR3aa: CASTGLSGGSETQYF
d_gene: TRBD1; j_gene: TRBJ1-4; v_gene: TRBV7-2; abundance: -; CDR3nt: TGTGCCAGCAGCTTCGGACAGGCTAATGAAAAACTGTTTTTT; CDR3aa: CASSFGQANEKLFF
d_gene: -; j_gene: TRBJ1-6; v_gene: TRBV6-5; abundance: -; CDR3nt: TGTGCCAGCAGCCAACAGGGTTCTAATTCACCCCTCCACTTT; CDR3aa: CASSQQGSNSPLHF
d_gene: TRBD1; j_gene: TRBJ1-1; v_gene: TRBV19; abundance: -; CDR3nt: TGTGCCAGTAGTCTACGGACAGGGTACTCGAACACTGAAGCTTTCTTT; CDR3aa: CASSLRTGYSNTEAFF
d_gene: -; j_gene: TRBJ1-5; v_gene: TRBV30; abundance: -; CDR3nt: TGTGCCTGGAGTCCCCATGAGGATCAGCCCCAGCATTTT; CDR3aa: CAWSPHEDQPQHF
d_gene: -; j_gene: TRBJ1-4; v_gene: TRBV5-1; abundance: -; CDR3nt: TGCGCCAGCAGCTTGGGGACCGGGGGGGAAAAACTGTTTTTT; CDR3aa: CASSLGTGGEKLFF
d_gene: TRBD1; j_gene: TRBJ2-7; v_gene: TRBV28; abundance: -; CDR3nt: TGTGCCAGCAGTCCGACCAGAGGCTCGACAGGGAAATACGAGCAGTACTTC; CDR3aa: CASSPTRGSTGKYEQYF
d_gene: TRBD1; j_gene: TRBJ2-1; v_gene: TRBV5-1; abundance: -; CDR3nt: TGCGCCAGCAGCTTAACGACAGGGATCTCCTACAGTGAGCAGTTCTTC; CDR3aa: CASSLTTGISYSEQFF
d_gene: TRBD2; j_gene: TRBJ2-2; v_gene: TRBV6-2/TRBV6-3; abundance: -; CDR3nt: TGTGCCAGCAGTGTTACTAGCGGGGTTAACACCGGGGAGCTGTTTTTT; CDR3aa: CASSVTSGVNTGELFF
d_gene: -; j_gene: TRBJ1-1; v_gene: TRBV28; abundance: -; CDR3nt: TGTGCCAGCAGTTCCCCGGTCGGGGCTTTCTTT; CDR3aa: CASSSPVGAFF
d_gene: TRBD1; j_gene: TRBJ2-4; v_gene: TRBV3-1/TRBV3-2; abundance: -; CDR3nt: TGTGCCAGCAGCCTCCTGAGCCCACAGGGGAACATTCAGTACTTC; CDR3aa: CASSLLSPQGNIQYF
d_gene: -; j_gene: TRBJ1-3; v_gene: TRBV30; abundance: -; CDR3nt: TGTGCCTGGAGTGTATCGGCAGGCGGAAACACCATATATTTT; CDR3aa: CAWSVSAGGNTIYF
d_gene: TRBD1; j_gene: TRBJ1-1; v_gene: TRBV5-1; abundance: -; CDR3nt: TGCGCCAGCAGCTCAACACAGGGGGCTGGGACTGAAGCTTTCTTT; CDR3aa: CASSSTQGAGTEAFF
d_gene: TRBD2; j_gene: TRBJ2-3; v_gene: TRBV6-4; abundance: -; CDR3nt: TGTGCCAGCAGAGGACTAGCGGGAAGCACAGATACGCAGTATTTT; CDR3aa: CASRGLAGSTDTQYF
d_gene: -; j_gene: TRBJ1-4; v_gene: TRBV6-6; abundance: -; CDR3nt: TGTGCCAGCAGTTACGAGAGGATTGCAACTAATGAAAAACTGTTTTTT; CDR3aa: CASSYERIATNEKLFF
d_gene: -; j_gene: TRBJ2-4; v_gene: TRBV5-1; abundance: -; CDR3nt: TGCGCCAGCAGCTTGGAACCCACCAGGGTACAGTACTTC; CDR3aa: CASSLEPTRVQYF
d_gene: TRBD1; j_gene: TRBJ1-2; v_gene: TRBV5-4; abundance: -; CDR3nt: TGTGCCAGCAGACCGCCCGCAGGGGGCATAGGCTACACCTTC; CDR3aa: CASRPPAGGIGYTF
d_gene: TRBD1; j_gene: TRBJ2-7; v_gene: TRBV29-1; abundance: -; CDR3nt: TGCAGCGCTCTTACAGGGGTAGACGAGCAGTACTTC; CDR3aa: CSALTGVDEQYF
d_gene: TRBD1; j_gene: TRBJ1-1; v_gene: TRBV27; abundance: -; CDR3nt: TGTGCCAGCAGGGCCCTAGGGACAGGGGAAGCTTTCTTT; CDR3aa: CASRALGTGEAFF
d_gene: -; j_gene: TRBJ1-5; v_gene: TRBV30; abundance: -; CDR3nt: TGTGCCTGGAGTGTACTGAAAAATCAGCCCCAGCATTTT; CDR3aa: CAWSVLKNQPQHF
d_gene: -; j_gene: TRBJ1-5; v_gene: TRBV5-1; abundance: -; CDR3nt: TGCGCCAGCAGTCCGGGGAGCAATCAGCCCCAGCATTTT; CDR3aa: CASSPGSNQPQHF
d_gene: -; j_gene: TRBJ1-1; v_gene: TRBV6-2/TRBV6-3; abundance: -; CDR3nt: TGTGCCAGCAGTTTGCTGACAGCGAACACTGAAGCTTTCTTT; CDR3aa: CASSLLTANTEAFF
d_gene: -; j_gene: TRBJ2-5; v_gene: TRBV5-1; abundance: -; CDR3nt: TGCGCCAGCAGCTCCTACGGTCTCCAAGAGACCCAGTACTTC; CDR3aa: CASSSYGLQETQYF
d_gene: TRBD2; j_gene: TRBJ2-1; v_gene: TRBV20-1; abundance: -; CDR3nt: TGCAGTGCTAGTGCGCTAGCGGGGGGATACAATGAGCAGTTCTTC; CDR3aa: CSASALAGGYNEQFF
d_gene: TRBD1; j_gene: TRBJ2-2; v_gene: TRBV5-8; abundance: -; CDR3nt: TGTGCCAGCAGCCCTTCTTCCGGACAGGGGGACGGGGAGCTGTTTTTT; CDR3aa: CASSPSSGQGDGELFF
d_gene: -; j_gene: TRBJ1-6; v_gene: TRBV28; abundance: -; CDR3nt: TGTGCCAGCAGTTTATATGGGGGGGCCATGGTGGATTCACCCCTCCACTTT; CDR3aa: CASSLYGGAMVDSPLHF
d_gene: TRBD2; j_gene: TRBJ2-2; v_gene: TRBV9; abundance: -; CDR3nt: TGTGCCAGCAGCGGACTAGCGGGTCGCACCGGGGAGCTGTTTTTT; CDR3aa: CASSGLAGRTGELFF
d_gene: TRBD2; j_gene: TRBJ2-1; v_gene: TRBV3-1/TRBV3-2; abundance: -; CDR3nt: TGTGCCAGCAGCCAAGATTGGGGGGGCTCCTACAATGAGCAGTTCTTC; CDR3aa: CASSQDWGGSYNEQFF
d_gene: TRBD1; j_gene: TRBJ2-2; v_gene: TRBV29-1; abundance: -; CDR3nt: TGCAGCGCCGTTAGCCGACAGGGCGGGGAGCTGTTTTTT; CDR3aa: CSAVSRQGGELFF
d_gene: -; j_gene: TRBJ2-6; v_gene: TRBV6-1; abundance: -; CDR3nt: TGTGCCAGCAGTGAATGGGGGGGGGCAGAAGACTCTGGGGCCAACGTCCTGACTTTC; CDR3aa: CASSEWGGAEDSGANVLTF
d_gene: TRBD1; j_gene: TRBJ2-3; v_gene: TRBV27; abundance: once; CDR3nt: TGTGCCAGCAGTCCGAGGGACAGGCCTAGCACAGATACGCAGTATTTT; CDR3aa: CASSPRDRPSTDTQYF
d_gene: TRBD2; j_gene: TRBJ2-3; v_gene: TRBV5-4; abundance: -; CDR3nt: TGTGCCAGCAGCCCGGCAGGTAGCGGGAGTAGCACAGATACGCAGTATTTT; CDR3aa: CASSPAGSGSSTDTQYF
d_gene: -; j_gene: TRBJ2-7; v_gene: TRBV5-8; abundance: -; CDR3nt: TGTGCCAGCAGCTTGTTGGCGGGGAATTACGAGCAGTACTTC; CDR3aa: CASSLLAGNYEQYF
d_gene: -; j_gene: TRBJ2-7; v_gene: TRBV6-5; abundance: -; CDR3nt: TGTGCCAGCAGTCGGCGCAGGGCGGTGTCCTACGAGCAGTACTTC; CDR3aa: CASSRRRAVSYEQYF
d_gene: -; j_gene: TRBJ2-1; v_gene: TRBV6-1; abundance: -; CDR3nt: TGTGCCAGCAGTGTGTCGGGGAGCCTCTCCTACAATGAGCAGTTCTTC; CDR3aa: CASSVSGSLSYNEQFF
d_gene: -; j_gene: TRBJ1-3; v_gene: TRBV5-1; abundance: -; CDR3nt: TGCGCCAGCAGCTTGGATGGCAGGCGACCCTCTGGAAACACCATATATTTT; CDR3aa: CASSLDGRRPSGNTIYF
d_gene: -; j_gene: TRBJ1-1; v_gene: TRBV29-1; abundance: -; CDR3nt: TGCAGCGGGCAGATCAGGGCTACAGCTTTCTTT; CDR3aa: CSGQIRATAFF
d_gene: TRBD2; j_gene: TRBJ2-1; v_gene: TRBV2; abundance: -; CDR3nt: TGTGCCAGCAAGCCTAGCGGGGGGGGACTGCAGTTCTTC; CDR3aa: CASKPSGGGLQFF
d_gene: TRBD2; j_gene: TRBJ2-5; v_gene: TRBV19; abundance: -; CDR3nt: TGTGCCAGTAGCATACTAGCGGGAGTAGATCAAGAGACCCAGTACTTC; CDR3aa: CASSILAGVDQETQYF